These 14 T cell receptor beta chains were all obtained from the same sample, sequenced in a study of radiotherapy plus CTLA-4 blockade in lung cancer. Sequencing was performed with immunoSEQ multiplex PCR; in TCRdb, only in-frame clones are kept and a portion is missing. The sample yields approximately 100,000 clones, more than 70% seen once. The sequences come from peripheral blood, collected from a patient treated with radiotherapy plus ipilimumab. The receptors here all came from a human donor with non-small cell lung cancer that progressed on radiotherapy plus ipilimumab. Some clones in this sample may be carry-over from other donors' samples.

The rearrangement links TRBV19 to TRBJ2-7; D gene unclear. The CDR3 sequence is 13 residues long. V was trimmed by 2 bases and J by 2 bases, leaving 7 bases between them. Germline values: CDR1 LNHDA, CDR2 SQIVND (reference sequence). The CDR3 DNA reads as TGTGCCAGTAGTATACGGCCGCCCTACGAGCAGTACTTC. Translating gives CASSIRPPYEQYF.

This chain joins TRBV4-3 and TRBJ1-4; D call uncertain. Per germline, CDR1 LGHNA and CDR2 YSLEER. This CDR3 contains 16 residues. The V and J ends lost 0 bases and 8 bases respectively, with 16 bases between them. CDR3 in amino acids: CASSQDRGGLMEKLFF. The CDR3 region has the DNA TGCGCCAGCAGCCAAGATCGGGGAGGGTTGATGGAAAAACTGTTTTTT.

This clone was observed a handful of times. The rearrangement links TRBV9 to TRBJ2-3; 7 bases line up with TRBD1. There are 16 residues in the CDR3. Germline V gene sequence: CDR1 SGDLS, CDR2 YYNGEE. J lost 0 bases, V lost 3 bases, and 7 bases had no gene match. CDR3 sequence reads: CASSARTGPSTDTQYF. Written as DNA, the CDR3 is TGTGCCAGCAGCGCCCGGACAGGCCCAAGCACAGATACGCAGTATTTT. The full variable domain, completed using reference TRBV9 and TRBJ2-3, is DSGVTQTPKHLITATGQRVTLRCSPRSGDLSVYWYQQSLDQGLQFLIQYYNGEERAKGNILERFSAQQFPDLHSELNLSSLELGDSALYFCASSARTGPSTDTQYFGPGTRLTVL.

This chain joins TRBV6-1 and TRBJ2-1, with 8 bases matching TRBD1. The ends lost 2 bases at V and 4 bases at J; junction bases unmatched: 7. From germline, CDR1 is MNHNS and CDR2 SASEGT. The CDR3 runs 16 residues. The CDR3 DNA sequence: TGTGCCAGCAGTGAAACCTTTGGACAGGGTTACAATGAGCAGTTCTTC. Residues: CASSETFGQGYNEQFF.

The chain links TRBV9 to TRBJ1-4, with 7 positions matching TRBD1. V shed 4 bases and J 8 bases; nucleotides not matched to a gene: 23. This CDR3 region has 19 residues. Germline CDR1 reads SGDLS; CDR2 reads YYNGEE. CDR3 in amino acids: CASSPSGRQGASWEEKLFF. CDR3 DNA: TGTGCCAGCAGCCCCTCCGGTCGACAGGGTGCCTCTTGGGAGGAAAAACTGTTTTTT.

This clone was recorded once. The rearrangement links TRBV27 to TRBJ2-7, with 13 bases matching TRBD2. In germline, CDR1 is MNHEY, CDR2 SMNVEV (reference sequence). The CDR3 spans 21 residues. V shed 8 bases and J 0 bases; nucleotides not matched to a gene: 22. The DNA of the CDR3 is TGTGCCAGCCGTTACGACCCGGGACACGGGACTAGCGGGGCTATCTCCTACGAGCAGTACTTC. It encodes CASRYDPGHGTSGAISYEQYF.

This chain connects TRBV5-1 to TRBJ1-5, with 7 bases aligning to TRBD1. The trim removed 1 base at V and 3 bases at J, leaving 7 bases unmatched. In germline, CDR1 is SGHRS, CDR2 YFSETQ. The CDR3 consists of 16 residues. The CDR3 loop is CASSLNGQALNQPQHF. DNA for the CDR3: TGCGCCAGCAGCTTGAACGGACAGGCTCTCAATCAGCCCCAGCATTTT.

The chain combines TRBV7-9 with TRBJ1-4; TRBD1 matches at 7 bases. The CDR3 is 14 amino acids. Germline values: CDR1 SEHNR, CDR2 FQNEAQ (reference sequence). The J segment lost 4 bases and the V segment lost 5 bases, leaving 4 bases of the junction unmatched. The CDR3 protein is CASSPDRVNEKLFF. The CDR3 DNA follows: TGTGCCAGCAGCCCCGACAGGGTTAATGAAAAACTGTTTTTT. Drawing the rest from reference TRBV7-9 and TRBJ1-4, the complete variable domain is DTGVSQNPRHKITKRGQNVTFRCDPISEHNRLYWYRQTLGQGPEFLTYFQNEAQLEKSRLLSDRFSAERPKGSFSTLEIQRTEQGDSAMYLCASSPDRVNEKLFFGSGTQLSVL.

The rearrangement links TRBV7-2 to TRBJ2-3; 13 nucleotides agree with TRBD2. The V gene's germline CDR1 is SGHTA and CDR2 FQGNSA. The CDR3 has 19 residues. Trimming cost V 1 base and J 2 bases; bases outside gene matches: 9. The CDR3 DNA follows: TGTGCCAGCAGCTTAGACGCCGTTGGACTAGCGGGGGCCACAGATACGCAGTATTTT. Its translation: CASSLDAVGLAGATDTQYF.

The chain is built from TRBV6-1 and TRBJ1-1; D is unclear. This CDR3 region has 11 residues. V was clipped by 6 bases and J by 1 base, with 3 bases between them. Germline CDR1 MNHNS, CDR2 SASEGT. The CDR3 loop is CASSRNTEAFF. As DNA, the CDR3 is TGTGCCAGCAGCAGGAACACTGAAGCTTTCTTT.

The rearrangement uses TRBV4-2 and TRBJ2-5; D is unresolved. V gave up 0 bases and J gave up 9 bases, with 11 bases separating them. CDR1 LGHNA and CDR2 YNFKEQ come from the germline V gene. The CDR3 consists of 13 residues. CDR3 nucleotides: TGTGCCAGCAGCCAAGATAGAACGGAGTCCCAGTACTTC. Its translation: CASSQDRTESQYF.

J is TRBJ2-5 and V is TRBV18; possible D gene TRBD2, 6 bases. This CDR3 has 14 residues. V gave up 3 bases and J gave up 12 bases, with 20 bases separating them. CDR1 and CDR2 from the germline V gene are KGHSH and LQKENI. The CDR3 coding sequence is TGTGCCAGCTCACCGCAAACTAGCCCTCTCGGCGAGTACTTC. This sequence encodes CASSPQTSPLGEYF.

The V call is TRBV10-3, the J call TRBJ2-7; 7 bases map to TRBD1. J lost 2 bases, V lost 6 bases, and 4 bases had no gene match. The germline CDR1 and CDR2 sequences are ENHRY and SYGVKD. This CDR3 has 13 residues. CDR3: CAIRMGQTYEQYF. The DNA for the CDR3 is TGTGCCATCAGGATGGGACAGACCTACGAGCAGTACTTC.

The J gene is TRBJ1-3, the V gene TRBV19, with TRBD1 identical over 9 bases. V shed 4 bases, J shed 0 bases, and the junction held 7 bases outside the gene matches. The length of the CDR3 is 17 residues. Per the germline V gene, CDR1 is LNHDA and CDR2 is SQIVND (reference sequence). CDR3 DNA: TGTGCCAGTAGTAGGACAGGGGATCCCCACTCTGGAAACACCATATATTTT. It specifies CASSRTGDPHSGNTIYF.